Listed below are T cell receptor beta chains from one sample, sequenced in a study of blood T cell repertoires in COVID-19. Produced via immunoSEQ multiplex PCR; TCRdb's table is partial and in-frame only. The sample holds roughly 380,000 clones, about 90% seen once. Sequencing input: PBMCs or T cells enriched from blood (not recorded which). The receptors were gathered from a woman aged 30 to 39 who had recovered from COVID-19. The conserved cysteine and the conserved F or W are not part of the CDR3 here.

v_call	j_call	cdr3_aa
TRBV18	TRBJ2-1	ASSPPVAGGESNEQF
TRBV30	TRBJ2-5	AWAGGHQETQY
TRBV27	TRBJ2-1	ASSLLLGQPINEQF
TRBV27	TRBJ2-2	ASSFRASGTGELF
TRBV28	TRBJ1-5	ATYITGELNQPQH
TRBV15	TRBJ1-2	ATSGARTGGYT
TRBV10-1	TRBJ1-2	ASSPGQIYGYT
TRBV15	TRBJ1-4	ATSRDLGRRGEKLF
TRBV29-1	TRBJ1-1	SVGPAAGGAF
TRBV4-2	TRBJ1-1	ASRFSSSAF
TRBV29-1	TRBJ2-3	SVQLAGGPRDTQY
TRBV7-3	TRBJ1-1	ASSPTGSNTEAF
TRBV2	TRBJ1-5	ASSVARSNQPQH
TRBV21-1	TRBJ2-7	ASSNIVLGDGSYEQY
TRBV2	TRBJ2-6	ASSEIESWLAGGVSGANVLT
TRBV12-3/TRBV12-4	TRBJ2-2	ASSFRGIGELF
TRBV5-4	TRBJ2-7	ASSLGGGNEQY
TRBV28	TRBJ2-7	ASSLLREQY
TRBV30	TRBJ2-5	AWSPGAGTRETQY
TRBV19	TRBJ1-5	ASEHGTEIWNQPQH
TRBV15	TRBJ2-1	ATSRDPLGGTYNEQF
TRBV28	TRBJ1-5	ASSGTGYQPQH